Given below is one T cell receptor (beta chain) in context. This entry comes from a study of control samples from healthy donors and cancer patients. TCRdb's copy holds only in-frame clones and misses some; the assay was immunoSEQ multiplex PCR. The repertoire holds about 140,000 clones, with approximately 91% as singletons. CDR3 length equals 15 residues. With V trimmed by 3 bases and J by 6 bases, 6 bases remained unmatched. CDR1 and CDR2 from the germline V gene are SGHTS and YDEGEE. The J gene is TRBJ1-4, the V gene TRBV5-8; TRBD1 agrees at 9 bases. The source is a man aged 25-40 years in good health. The sample was blood. CDR3 sequence (DNA): TGTGCCAGCAGCTGGGGACAGGGACTTGATGAAAAACTGTTTTTT. Translation: CASSWGQGLDEKLFF.